This TCR beta chain was documented in a study of cytomegalovirus exposure and HLA in healthy donors. Study findings and constraints: Most TCR sequences were seen very rarely across donors, but some public TCRs occurred in many. Cytomegalovirus association was assigned to more than 150 TCR beta chains. A likely sequencing artifact accounted for one observed cluster of highly shared sequence variants.

Sampled while nominally healthy, donors likely had unrecorded immune exposures. Amplification used 60 Vbeta primers and 13 Jbeta primers. Method: immunoSEQ multiplex PCR; TCRdb's copy keeps in-frame clones and lacks some. The sample contains approximately 88,000 clones, 77% of which appear only once. A word on this clone: Its specificity is unknown.

The sample was PBMCs. The clonotype was recovered from a man between 45 and 60 years old in good health and CMV-seropositive.

CDR3 sequence: CASSQEPRGGANTEAFF. The CDR3 DNA is TGCGCCAGCAGCCAAGAACCGCGGGGGGGGGCGAACACTGAAGCTTTCTTT. V usage is TRBV4-3 and J usage is TRBJ1-1; TRBD1 is a possible D gene (6 bases). This CDR3 is 17 amino acids long. CDR1 is LGHNA and CDR2 is YSLEER in the germline V gene. V was clipped by 0 bases and J by 1 base, with 15 bases between them.